This entry concerns a single T cell receptor delta chain. What it recognizes is unknown. This likely traces to a read error, being one base from a far larger clone. This same CDR3 is encoded by further DNA sequences in the sample. The data belong to a study of γδ T cells in repeated Plasmodium falciparum infection. About the study: Sampling occurred at baseline, pre-infection for selected infections, and 21 days post-infection. Study results and limitations: Repeated controlled infections reportedly drove waves of new clonotype selection in Vdelta2-negative, mostly Vdelta1+, gammadelta repertoires. Malian children's Vdelta2-negative repertoires appeared more expanded and less diverse than Australians'.

Vgamma9/Vdelta2+ and Vdelta2-negative gammadelta T cells were flow-sorted from PBMC for bulk sequencing. Germline values: CDR1 TSWWSYY, CDR2 QGS. This CDR3 comprises 23 residues. The J segment lost 1 base and the V segment lost 6 bases, leaving 28 bases of the junction unmatched. TCRdb processed the multiplex PCR reads again with the CATT caller. Among around 52,000 delta-chain clones listed, approximately 1.5% were seen once. Specimen: gamma-delta T cells from blood. The V and J genes are TRDV1 and TRDJ1; 11 bases are a match to TRDD3. The receptor was derived from a pool of human donors (malaria-infected and uninfected, not separated). CDR3 sequence reads: CALGATRISPVLGDRFGTDKLIF. The CDR3 nucleotides read TGTGCTCTTGGCGCGACACGGATCTCCCCCGTACTGGGGGATAGATTTGGCACCGATAAACTCATCTTT.